The rows below give T cell receptor beta chains drawn from one sample of a study of T cell changes during pregnancy in multiple sclerosis. Assay used: immunoSEQ multiplex PCR; TCRdb lists only in-frame clones, some missing. The sample consists of about 62,000 clones, approximately 90% of them appearing once. This specimen was peripheral blood, taken in the second trimester of pregnancy. Every receptor here comes from a female donor in good health, enrolled as a control in a pregnancy study. Both conserved end residues are part of each CDR3. The order of the fields is CDR3 DNA, CDR3 protein, clone size, V gene, D gene, J gene, CDR3 length. D genes are given only for firm matches. Where a row states a size, it is once, few, many or the class of an expanded clone; other rows omit it.

TGTGCCAGCAGCGTAGCTCCAGCGGGGGGGGGCACAGATACGCAGTATTTT | CASSVAPAGGGTDTQYF | . | TRBV9 | TRBD2 | TRBJ2-3 | 17
TGTGCCTGGAGTACGTCCGCCGGGACTAGCTATGAGCAGTTCTTC | CAWSTSAGTSYEQFF | . | TRBV30 | TRBD2 | TRBJ2-1 | 15
TGTGCCAGCAGTCCGGAGGGGACAGGAGGCTATGGCTACACCTTC | CASSPEGTGGYGYTF | . | TRBV6-4 | TRBD1 | TRBJ1-2 | 15
TGTGCCAGCAGCAGTGGGTCCTGGTTTGAGGTCTACGAGCAGTACTTC | CASSSGSWFEVYEQYF | . | TRBV5-8 | . | TRBJ2-7 | 16
TGCGCCAGCAGCCAAGATTGGACTAGCGGGACCACAGATACGCAGTATTTT | CASSQDWTSGTTDTQYF | once | TRBV4-3 | TRBD2 | TRBJ2-3 | 17
TGCAGCGTTCGAGTGGGCGACTCTGGAAACACCATATATTTT | CSVRVGDSGNTIYF | . | TRBV29-1 | . | TRBJ1-3 | 14
TGTGCCAGCAGCCCCCGGTTTGGAGAGACCCAGTACTTC | CASSPRFGETQYF | . | TRBV9 | . | TRBJ2-5 | 13
TGTGCCAGCAGCATTGGGCTTAGCACAGATACGCAGTATTTT | CASSIGLSTDTQYF | . | TRBV7-9 | . | TRBJ2-3 | 14
TGTGCCAGCAGCCCGGTGAACAGGGGGCGAAAACCCTACGAGCAGTACTTC | CASSPVNRGRKPYEQYF | few | TRBV11-2 | TRBD1 | TRBJ2-7 | 17
TGTGCCAGCAGCAGACGACAGGGAGCTGGGGCCAACGTCCTGACTTTC | CASSRRQGAGANVLTF | . | TRBV7-2 | TRBD1 | TRBJ2-6 | 16
TGTGCCAGCAGCATACTCAGGGGGGTTTATCAGCCCCAGCATTTT | CASSILRGVYQPQHF | once | TRBV28 | TRBD1 | TRBJ1-5 | 15
TGTGCCTGGAGTTGGACTAGCGGGCGGGAGACCCAGTACTTC | CAWSWTSGRETQYF | . | TRBV30 | TRBD2 | TRBJ2-5 | 14
TGTGCCAGCTCACCGGGGGGGGAGAATCAGCCCCAGCATTTT | CASSPGGENQPQHF | once | TRBV18 | . | TRBJ1-5 | 14
TGCGCCAGCAGCTTGGCCGGTCAGGTCTACGAGCAGTACTTC | CASSLAGQVYEQYF | once | TRBV5-1 | . | TRBJ2-7 | 14
TGTGCCAGCAGTTCGAGAAGGAGACAGGGGGGTGGTGAGCAGTTCTTC | CASSSRRRQGGGEQFF | . | TRBV5-4 | TRBD1 | TRBJ2-1 | 16
TGTGCCAGCAACACAGGGAGCAATGAGCAGTTCTTC | CASNTGSNEQFF | . | TRBV2 | . | TRBJ2-1 | 12
TGTGCCAGCAGCGCCTACGAAGGGGAGGTTCGCACAGATACGCAGTATTTT | CASSAYEGEVRTDTQYF | . | TRBV7-2 | . | TRBJ2-3 | 17
TGTGCCAGCACTCCAGGGGGCAGTGGGGTTACTGAAGCTTTCTTT | CASTPGGSGVTEAFF | . | TRBV6-5 | TRBD1 | TRBJ1-1 | 15
TGTGCCAGCAGTGGGACAGGGGGAGGGGCCAACGTCCTGACTTTC | CASSGTGGGANVLTF | . | TRBV6-1 | TRBD1 | TRBJ2-6 | 15
TGTGCCAGCAGTTTTGGGGCTTTAGAGACCCAGTACTTC | CASSFGALETQYF | . | TRBV28 | . | TRBJ2-5 | 13
TGTGCCAGCAGTTTATATGGGGGGATTCAAGAGACCCAGTACTTC | CASSLYGGIQETQYF | . | TRBV27 | . | TRBJ2-5 | 15
TGTGCCAGCAGCCCTCTGGGACATGTTTTCTATAATTCACCCCTCCACTTT | CASSPLGHVFYNSPLHF | . | TRBV28 | . | TRBJ1-6 | 17
TGTGCCAGCTCCCGGGGGGGTTGGCAGGGGGACGAGCAGTACTTC | CASSRGGWQGDEQYF | . | TRBV18 | . | TRBJ2-7 | 15
TGTGCCAGTAAGGTCGGGAGGGCCGGGGATGAGCAGTTCTTC | CASKVGRAGDEQFF | . | TRBV19 | TRBD2 | TRBJ2-1 | 14
TGTGCCAGCAGCCAAGCGACTAGCGGCTCCTACAATGAGCAGTTCTTC | CASSQATSGSYNEQFF | few | TRBV4-2 | TRBD2 | TRBJ2-1 | 16
TGTGCCAGTAAAAGGACAGCAACTAATGAAAAACTGTTTTTT | CASKRTATNEKLFF | few | TRBV19 | . | TRBJ1-4 | 14
TGTGCCAGCAGCCACCGCTTAGCGGGGGCCCTTCACTTC | CASSHRLAGALHF | . | TRBV6-5 | TRBD2 | TRBJ2-7 | 13
TGTGCCAGCAGCCTAACCGGGACAACCTACGAGCAGTACTTC | CASSLTGTTYEQYF | . | TRBV28 | . | TRBJ2-7 | 14
TGCAGCGTTGGGACTAGCGGGGGATCCTACGAGCAGTACTTC | CSVGTSGGSYEQYF | . | TRBV29-1 | TRBD2 | TRBJ2-7 | 14
TGTGCCAGCAGTGTCAAGCGGGGGGGCTTTGAGCAGTTCTTC | CASSVKRGGFEQFF | . | TRBV6-1 | TRBD2 | TRBJ2-1 | 14
TGTGCCAGCAGTGAAGCCAGGGGGGCATATGGCTACACCTTC | CASSEARGAYGYTF | . | TRBV6-1 | TRBD1 | TRBJ1-2 | 14
TGTGCCAGCAGCTTAGAGGCGGGGGGGGAGCAGTTCTTC | CASSLEAGGEQFF | . | TRBV11-2 | TRBD2 | TRBJ2-1 | 13
TGTGCCAGCAGTTTTGGGGGGCAAGAGACCCAGTACTTC | CASSFGGQETQYF | . | TRBV6-1 | . | TRBJ2-5 | 13
TGTGCCAGCAGTTACTCTTCGGGAGGTAGCGATGAGCAGTTCTTC | CASSYSSGGSDEQFF | . | TRBV6-5 | TRBD2 | TRBJ2-1 | 15
TGTGCCAGCTCACCAAATATCGGGCGCGGGTACTCCTACGAGCAGTACTTC | CASSPNIGRGYSYEQYF | . | TRBV18 | . | TRBJ2-7 | 17
TGTGCCAGCAGTGGGACTAGCCTCGGCGGGGAGCTGTTTTTT | CASSGTSLGGELFF | . | TRBV28 | TRBD2 | TRBJ2-2 | 14
TGCAGTGCTAGCCGGGGAGAAGCTTTCTTT | CSASRGEAFF | . | TRBV20-1 | . | TRBJ1-1 | 10
TGTGCCAGCAGTTACTCGAGTCACGAGGGATACGAGCAGTACTTC | CASSYSSHEGYEQYF | . | TRBV6-5 | . | TRBJ2-7 | 15
TGTGCCAGCAGTCCTAGCGGGTCGAGCTCCTACAATGAGCAGTTCTTC | CASSPSGSSSYNEQFF | . | TRBV7-3 | TRBD2 | TRBJ2-1 | 16
TGTGCCAGCAGTGTGGGACTAGCGGGGGGAAACACCGGGGAGCTGTTTTTT | CASSVGLAGGNTGELFF | . | TRBV27 | TRBD2 | TRBJ2-2 | 17
TGTGCCAGCAGTGATCCTGACAAGGTATGGAGCACAGATACGCAGTATTTT | CASSDPDKVWSTDTQYF | . | TRBV6-1 | . | TRBJ2-3 | 17
TGTGCCAGCAGAGGGGCCGCCAAACTTAATGAAAAACTGTTTTTT | CASRGAAKLNEKLFF | . | TRBV28 | . | TRBJ1-4 | 15
TGTGCCAGCTCACCCCCCGTTATGAACACTGAAGCTTTCTTT | CASSPPVMNTEAFF | . | TRBV18 | . | TRBJ1-1 | 14
TGTGCCAGCAGTTTGGTGTGGCAGTATCAGCCCCAGCATTTT | CASSLVWQYQPQHF | . | TRBV28 | . | TRBJ1-5 | 14
TGTGCCAGTAGTTCCGACAGGGTATTGAACACTGAAGCTTTCTTT | CASSSDRVLNTEAFF | . | TRBV19 | TRBD1 | TRBJ1-1 | 15
TGTGCCAGCAGCCCGGCTCTAGCGGAAGAGACCCAGTACTTC | CASSPALAEETQYF | . | TRBV7-8 | TRBD2 | TRBJ2-5 | 14
TGTGCCAGCAGCTCCGGGACTAGCAATGAGCAGTTCTTC | CASSSGTSNEQFF | . | TRBV5-6 | TRBD2 | TRBJ2-1 | 13
TGTGCCAGCAGCTGGGGGGACAGGGAGGTCGAAAAACTGTTTTTT | CASSWGDREVEKLFF | . | TRBV5-4 | TRBD1 | TRBJ1-4 | 15
TGTGCCAGCAGTGAAGGGTTCGGGGGTGCGAATGAAAAACTGTTTTTT | CASSEGFGGANEKLFF | . | TRBV6-1 | . | TRBJ1-4 | 16
TGTGCCAGTAGTTCGCAACCGGGACAGGGATACGAGCAGTACTTC | CASSSQPGQGYEQYF | . | TRBV19 | TRBD1 | TRBJ2-7 | 15
TGTGCCAGCCGGGCCGGGACAGGGTTCTCGAATGAGCAGTTCTTC | CASRAGTGFSNEQFF | . | TRBV27 | TRBD1 | TRBJ2-1 | 15
TGTGCTGCGGGACTAGCGGGAGCCTCGAGCACCGGGGAGCTGTTTTTT | CAAGLAGASSTGELFF | . | TRBV19 | TRBD2 | TRBJ2-2 | 16
TGTGCCAGCTCACCACGCTCGGGACAAGGGGAAAAACTGTTTTTT | CASSPRSGQGEKLFF | . | TRBV18 | . | TRBJ1-4 | 15
TGTGCCAGCAGCAAAGGGGGCAGGTCGATCACCTTC | CASSKGGRSITF | . | TRBV21-1 | . | TRBJ1-2 | 12
TGCGCCAGCAGCTTGATGGCTAGCGGGATAGGGGATACGCAGTATTTT | CASSLMASGIGDTQYF | . | TRBV5-1 | TRBD2 | TRBJ2-3 | 16
TGCGCCAGCAGCCAAGCGCTGCGCGGGCTAGCGGCCTCCTACGAGCAGTACTTC | CASSQALRGLAASYEQYF | once | TRBV4-3 | TRBD2 | TRBJ2-7 | 18
TGCGCCAGCAGACAAGCGGGGCTAGCGGGCCTCGAGACCCAGTACTTC | CASRQAGLAGLETQYF | . | TRBV5-1 | TRBD2 | TRBJ2-5 | 16
TGTGCCAGCAGTGCGGGACAGGGGGTCTACGAGCAGTACTTC | CASSAGQGVYEQYF | . | TRBV6-1 | TRBD1 | TRBJ2-7 | 14
TGTGCTAGTGGTTTGGGGGCGGGACAGAGCTCTGGAAACACCATATATTTT | CASGLGAGQSSGNTIYF | . | TRBV12-5 | TRBD1 | TRBJ1-3 | 17